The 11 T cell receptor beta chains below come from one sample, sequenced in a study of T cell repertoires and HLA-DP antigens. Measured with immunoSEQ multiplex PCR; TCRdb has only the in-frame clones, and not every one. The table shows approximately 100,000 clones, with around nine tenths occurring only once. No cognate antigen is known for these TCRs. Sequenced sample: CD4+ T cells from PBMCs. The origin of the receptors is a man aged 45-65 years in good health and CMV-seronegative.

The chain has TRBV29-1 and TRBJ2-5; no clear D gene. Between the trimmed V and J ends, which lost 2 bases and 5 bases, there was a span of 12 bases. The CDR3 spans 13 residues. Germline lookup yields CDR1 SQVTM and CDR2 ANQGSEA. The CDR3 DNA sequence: TGCAGCGTTGAATATGGTGTGGGGGAGACCCAGTACTTC. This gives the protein CSVEYGVGETQYF.

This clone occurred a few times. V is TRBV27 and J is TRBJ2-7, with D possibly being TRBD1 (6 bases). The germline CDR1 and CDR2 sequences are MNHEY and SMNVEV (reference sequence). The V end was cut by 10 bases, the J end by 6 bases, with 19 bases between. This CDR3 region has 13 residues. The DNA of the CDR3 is TGTGCCACCGCTAGCAGGGGTTTGGGCGAGCAGTACTTC. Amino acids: CATASRGLGEQYF.

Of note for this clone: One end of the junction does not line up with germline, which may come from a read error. CDR3 DNA sequence: TGTGTCAGCTCAGCCGGACAGGCACCCGAGACCCAGTACTTC. Translating gives CVSSAGQAPETQYF. The V gene is TRBV18, the J gene TRBJ2-5; 7 positions agree with TRBD1. Germline V gene data show CDR1 as KGHSH and CDR2 as LQKENI. The CDR3 is 14 amino acids.

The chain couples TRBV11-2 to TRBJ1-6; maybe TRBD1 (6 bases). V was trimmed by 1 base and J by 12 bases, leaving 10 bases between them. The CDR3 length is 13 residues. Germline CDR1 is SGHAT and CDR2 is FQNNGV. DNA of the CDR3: TGTGCCAGCAGCTTAGGACAGGTCGGACCCCTCCACTTT. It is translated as CASSLGQVGPLHF.

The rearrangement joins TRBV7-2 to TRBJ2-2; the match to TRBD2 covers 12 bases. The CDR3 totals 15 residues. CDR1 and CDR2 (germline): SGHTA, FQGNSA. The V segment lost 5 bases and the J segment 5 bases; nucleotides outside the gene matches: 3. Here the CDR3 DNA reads TGTGCCAGCAGCCGGACTAGCGGGGTAACCGGGGAGCTGTTTTTT. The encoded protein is CASSRTSGVTGELFF.

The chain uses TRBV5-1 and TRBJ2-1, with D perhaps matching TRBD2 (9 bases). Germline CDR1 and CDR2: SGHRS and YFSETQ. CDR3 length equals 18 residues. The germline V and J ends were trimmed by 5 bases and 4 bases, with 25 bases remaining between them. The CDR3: CASRGTGQGLAGYNEQFF. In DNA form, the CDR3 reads TGCGCCAGCAGGGGGACAGGACAGGGACTAGCAGGATACAATGAGCAGTTCTTC.

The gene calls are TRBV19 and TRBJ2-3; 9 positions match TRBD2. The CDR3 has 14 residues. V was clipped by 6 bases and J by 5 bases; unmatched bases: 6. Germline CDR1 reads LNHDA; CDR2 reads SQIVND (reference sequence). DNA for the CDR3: TGTGCCAGTAGGTTCGGTAGCGGGAGAGATACGCAGTATTTT. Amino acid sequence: CASRFGSGRDTQYF.

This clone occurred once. For the CDR3, the DNA is TGTGCCAGCAGTTTCACGACAGGAACTAACTATGGCTACACCTTC. It codes for CASSFTTGTNYGYTF. The V call is TRBV6-6, the J call TRBJ1-2, with D perhaps matching TRBD1 (6 bases). The V gene's germline CDR1 is MNHNY and CDR2 SVGAGI (reference sequence). This CDR3 is 15 amino acids long. Trimming cost V 4 bases and J 0 bases, with 12 bases left between them.

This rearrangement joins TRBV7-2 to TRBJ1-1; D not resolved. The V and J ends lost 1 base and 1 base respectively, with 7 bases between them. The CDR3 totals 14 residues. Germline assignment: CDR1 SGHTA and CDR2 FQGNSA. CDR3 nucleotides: TGTGCCAGCAGCTTAGAGGGATCGAACACTGAAGCTTTCTTT. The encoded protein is CASSLEGSNTEAFF. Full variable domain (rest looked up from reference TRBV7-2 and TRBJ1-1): GAGVSQSPSNKVTEKGKDVELRCDPISGHTALYWYRQSLGQGLEFLIYFQGNSAPDKSGLPSDRFSAERTGGSVSTLTIQRTQQEDSAVYLCASSLEGSNTEAFFGQGTRLTVV.

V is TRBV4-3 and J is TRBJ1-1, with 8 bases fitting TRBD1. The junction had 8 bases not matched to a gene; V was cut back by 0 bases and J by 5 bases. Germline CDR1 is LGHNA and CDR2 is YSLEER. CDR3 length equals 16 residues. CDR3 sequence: CASSQDLPDRVTEAFF. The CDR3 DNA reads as TGCGCCAGCAGCCAAGATCTACCGGACAGGGTAACTGAAGCTTTCTTT.

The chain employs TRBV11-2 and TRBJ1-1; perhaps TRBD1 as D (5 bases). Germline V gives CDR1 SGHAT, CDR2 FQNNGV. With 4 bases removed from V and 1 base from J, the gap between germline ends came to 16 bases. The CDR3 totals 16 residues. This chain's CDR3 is CASSSPGGSRNTEAFF. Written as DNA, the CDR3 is TGTGCCAGCAGCTCTCCCGGGGGGTCGAGGAACACTGAAGCTTTCTTT. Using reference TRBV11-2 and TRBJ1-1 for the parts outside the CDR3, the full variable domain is EAGVAQSPRYKIIEKRQSVAFWCNPISGHATLYWYQQILGQGPKLLIQFQNNGVVDDSQLPKDRFSAERLKGVDSTLKIQPAKLEDSAVYLCASSSPGGSRNTEAFFGQGTRLTVV.